The clone carrying this T cell receptor beta chain has more than one count but fewer than ten. The data belong to a study of patients and donors after allogeneic stem cell transplantation. TCRdb reprocessed the RT-PCR reads via MiXCR and lists one record per CDR3 protein. The sample has about a million distinct CDR3 sequences, about a sixth seen once; the top ten hold 5% to 7.5%. This TCR derives from a human donor who was either an allogeneic HSCT recipient or a stem cell or donor lymphocyte infusion donor (not recorded which). It is not recorded whose cells these are; they may come from a transplant donor. Sequencing was carried out using blood, either unsorted or a sorted T cell fraction (not recorded which).

The DNA for the CDR3 is TGTGCCAGCAGCGTACTGGCGGATGGGGCCGGGGAGCTGTTTTTT. Its translation is CASSVLADGAGELFF. The chain is built from TRBV9 and TRBJ2-2, with D unresolved. The CDR3 has 15 residues. V dropped 1 base and J dropped 6 bases, with 13 bases sitting between them. Germline V CDR1 and CDR2: SGDLS, YYNGEE.